The rows below give T cell receptor beta chains drawn from one sample of a study of identifying expanded T cells in peripheral blood. The data were produced by immunoSEQ multiplex PCR, yet TCRdb's version contains in-frame clones alone and is incomplete. This table has approximately 110,000 clones, 75% to 90% appearing once. Specimen: blood. All receptors come from a person aged 18 to 75 in good health. Each CDR3 is given with its conserved first and last residue. D genes are given only for firm matches. Expanded clones get a size class; other rows say once, few or many, or leave the size out.

J	D	V	size	length	DNA	CDR3
TRBJ2-3	.	TRBV6-4	.	15	TGTGCCAGCTCGGTAGGAGTTAGCGGAAGAGATACGCAGTATTTT	CASSVGVSGRDTQYF
TRBJ2-1	.	TRBV7-9	.	14	TGTGCCAGCAGCTTATTAGGGGCCTACAATGAGCAGTTCTTC	CASSLLGAYNEQFF
TRBJ2-1	.	TRBV7-2	.	14	TGTGCCAGCAGCTGGGGGGGGCCCTACAATGAGCAGTTCTTC	CASSWGGPYNEQFF
TRBJ2-3	.	TRBV18	.	15	TGTGCCAGCTCACCGGACGATCGCAGCACAGATACGCAGTATTTT	CASSPDDRSTDTQYF
TRBJ1-3	TRBD1	TRBV6-5	.	14	TGTGCCAGCAGTGAACAGGGGGGTGGAAACACCATATATTTT	CASSEQGGGNTIYF
TRBJ1-1	.	TRBV7-9	.	14	TGTGCCAGCAGCTTGACCTCGTGGAACACTGAAGCTTTCTTT	CASSLTSWNTEAFF
TRBJ2-7	TRBD2	TRBV4-3	.	16	TGCGCCAGCAGCCAAGCTCAGCGGAGCGGGGGCGGCGAGCAGTACTTC	CASSQAQRSGGGEQYF
TRBJ1-4	.	TRBV5-1	.	17	TGCGCCAGCAGCTCCAACACAGGGTTGGCCAATAATGAAAAACTGTTTTTT	CASSSNTGLANNEKLFF
TRBJ1-5	.	TRBV18	.	13	TGTGCCAGCTCACCGGATAGCAATCAGCCCCAGCATTTT	CASSPDSNQPQHF
TRBJ2-3	TRBD1	TRBV7-2	.	15	TGTGCCAGCAGCCGGGACAGGGCCCCTTGGGATACGCAGTATTTT	CASSRDRAPWDTQYF
TRBJ2-7	.	TRBV2	.	13	TGTGCCAGCATTGGGACTTCTGACTACGAGCAGTACTTC	CASIGTSDYEQYF
TRBJ2-3	.	TRBV19	.	16	TGTGCCAGTAGGCCTCAAGGGGGAGGGAGGGCAGATACGCAGTATTTT	CASRPQGGGRADTQYF
TRBJ2-2	.	TRBV4-3	.	16	TGCGCCAGCAGCCACCGGGTCCCTCCGAACACCGGGGAGCTGTTTTTT	CASSHRVPPNTGELFF
TRBJ2-3	TRBD2	TRBV9	.	19	TGTGCCAGCAGCCTTGGACTAGCGGGGGGCCTCCTGGGCACAGATACGCAGTATTTT	CASSLGLAGGLLGTDTQYF
TRBJ2-1	.	TRBV12-5	once	12	TGTGCTAGTGGTGTCATCCTCAATGAGCAGTTCTTC	CASGVILNEQFF
TRBJ1-4	.	TRBV12-5	.	16	TGTGCTAGTGGTCCTGGCCTAGGACGGCCAATTGAAAAACTGTTTTTT	CASGPGLGRPIEKLFF
TRBJ1-1	TRBD1	TRBV19	.	14	TGTGCCAGTACGGACAGGGGGTTTGGGACTGAAGCTTTCTTT	CASTDRGFGTEAFF
TRBJ2-1	.	TRBV6-5	.	12	TGTGCCAGCACAGGGACCTCGGTTGAGCAGTTCTTC	CASTGTSVEQFF
TRBJ2-1	TRBD2	TRBV27	.	17	TGTGCCAGCAGCACGTCTTATGCGGCCTGGGGGGGCAATGAGCAGTTCTTC	CASSTSYAAWGGNEQFF
TRBJ2-7	.	TRBV13	.	19	TGTGCCAGCTGCCCATCCCGAGAGACAGGACTGTTTGAATCGCGGGAGCAGTACTTC	CASCPSRETGLFESREQYF
TRBJ2-5	.	TRBV25-1	.	12	TGTGCCAGCAGTGGGGCAGGAGAGACCCAGTACTTC	CASSGAGETQYF
TRBJ2-1	TRBD1	TRBV6-5	.	14	TGTGCCAGCAGCCCGGACAGGGTGAACAATGAGCAGTTCTTC	CASSPDRVNNEQFF
TRBJ1-2	.	TRBV6-5	.	15	TGTGCCAGCAGCCCCTTTGTCGGCCCCGAGTATGGCTACACCTTC	CASSPFVGPEYGYTF
TRBJ1-5	.	TRBV27	few	14	TGTGCCAGCAGTTGGAGAGGGGCCCATCAGCCCCAGCATTTT	CASSWRGAHQPQHF
TRBJ2-5	TRBD1	TRBV11-2	.	15	TGTGCCAGCAGCTTGAGAGGGGGCACGGGAGAGACCCAGTACTTC	CASSLRGGTGETQYF
TRBJ2-3	.	TRBV19	.	16	TGTGCCAGTAGCACTCCCTGGGGAACCAGCACAGATACGCAGTATTTT	CASSTPWGTSTDTQYF
TRBJ2-3	TRBD2	TRBV9	.	14	TGTGCCAGCAGCGTGATAGGGAGGGCAGATACGCAGTATTTT	CASSVIGRADTQYF
TRBJ1-4	TRBD1	TRBV7-6	.	15	TGTGCCAGCAGTCTTACAGGGGGCCCTAATGAAAAACTGTTTTTT	CASSLTGGPNEKLFF
TRBJ2-4	.	TRBV29-1	.	13	TGCAGCGTTGAGACGGCGACCAAAAACATTCAGTACTTC	CSVETATKNIQYF
TRBJ1-3	TRBD1	TRBV7-2	.	16	TGTGCCAGCAGAAGACAGGGTCCCGGGGCCGGAAACACCATATATTTT	CASRRQGPGAGNTIYF
TRBJ2-5	TRBD2	TRBV27	once	17	TGTGCCAGCAGTCCCCTAACTAGCGGGGGGGTGTCAGAGACCCAGTACTTC	CASSPLTSGGVSETQYF
TRBJ2-3	TRBD2	TRBV2	.	16	TGTGCCAGCAGGGTAACTAGCGGGACCTTCACAGATACGCAGTATTTT	CASRVTSGTFTDTQYF
TRBJ2-3	.	TRBV7-9	.	16	TGTGCCAGCAGCTTAGCAGCAGGGACGGGACGAGATACGCAGTATTTT	CASSLAAGTGRDTQYF
TRBJ2-1	.	TRBV2	once	14	TGTGCCAGCGGAGCAGTCGGGGTCGACAATGAGCAGTTCTTC	CASGAVGVDNEQFF
TRBJ1-5	.	TRBV7-5	.	13	TGTGCCAGAAGCCGCCCGGGGGGACAGCCCCAGCATTTT	CARSRPGGQPQHF
TRBJ2-7	TRBD2	TRBV7-2	.	15	TGTGCCAGCAGCTTCTTAGCGGGGGGGCTCTACGAGCAGTACTTC	CASSFLAGGLYEQYF
TRBJ1-2	.	TRBV5-4	.	15	TGTGCCAGCAGCGTTGGGTGGGGAGACAACTATGGCTACACCTTC	CASSVGWGDNYGYTF
TRBJ2-3	TRBD1	TRBV6-4	.	15	TGTGCCAGCAGTGACGGGACAGGGGGCACAGATACGCAGTATTTT	CASSDGTGGTDTQYF
TRBJ1-5	TRBD1	TRBV19	.	18	TGTGCCAGTAGTATTAGTGGGACAGGGGCCGTCTACAATCAGCCCCAGCATTTT	CASSISGTGAVYNQPQHF
TRBJ2-3	.	TRBV11-2	.	15	TGTGCCAGCAGCTTAGGCTCAGGGGCTGTCGATACGCAGTATTTT	CASSLGSGAVDTQYF
TRBJ1-1	.	TRBV30	.	12	TGTGCCTGGAGTATCGGGAAAACTGAAGCTTTCTTT	CAWSIGKTEAFF
TRBJ2-3	.	TRBV10-3	.	16	TGTGCCATCAGTGAGGGATGGTCGCGGGCGGCAGATACGCAGTATTTT	CAISEGWSRAADTQYF
TRBJ1-6	.	TRBV6-4	.	19	TGTGCCAGCAGTGGTCACCCTGACAGGCGACAACTTAGAAATTCACCCCTCCACTTT	CASSGHPDRRQLRNSPLHF
TRBJ1-6	.	TRBV19	.	19	TGTGCCAGTAGTAGCGCGAGGTCGGTCAAGAGCTCCTATAATTCACCCCTCCACTTT	CASSSARSVKSSYNSPLHF
TRBJ2-7	TRBD2	TRBV5-8	.	15	TGTGCCAGCAGCATTGAGCGGGGGAGCTCCTACGAGCAGTACTTC	CASSIERGSSYEQYF
TRBJ1-2	.	TRBV6-6	once	14	TGTGCCAGCGGCTTGAACCCGACGGGGGGCGGCTACACCTTC	CASGLNPTGGGYTF
TRBJ2-5	TRBD1	TRBV5-6	.	14	TGTGCCAGCAGCCGACAGGGCGCGCAAGAGACCCAGTACTTC	CASSRQGAQETQYF
TRBJ1-3	.	TRBV9	.	13	TGTGCCAGCAGCGGTGCCCAAGGGAACACCATATATTTT	CASSGAQGNTIYF
TRBJ2-7	.	TRBV27	once	14	TGTGCCAGCAGTTTGTCCGGACCGCTTGGGGAGCAGTACTTC	CASSLSGPLGEQYF
TRBJ1-6	TRBD1	TRBV7-7	.	13	TGTGCCACCAGGGGGCGAAGGGTGGTACCCCTCCACTTT	CATRGRRVVPLHF
TRBJ2-3	.	TRBV29-1	.	12	TGCAGCGGTCGGGCGGGCGCGATACAGTGGTATTTT	CSGRAGAIQWYF
TRBJ2-1	.	TRBV27	.	15	TGTGCCAGCAGTCCTTTCCCGGCCCTGGGTAATGAGCAGTTCTTC	CASSPFPALGNEQFF
TRBJ2-2	TRBD2	TRBV5-4	.	15	TGTGCCAGCACACCCGGGACTAGCCGTACCGGGGAGCTGTTTTTT	CASTPGTSRTGELFF
TRBJ2-5	TRBD2	TRBV7-6	.	16	TGTGCCAGCAGCCCAGGCTCGGGGGGGTCTCAAGAGACCCAGTACTTC	CASSPGSGGSQETQYF
TRBJ2-3	.	TRBV5-6	.	15	TGTGCCAGCAGCCCGGGTTGGGGCCGTCAAGATACGCAGTATTTT	CASSPGWGRQDTQYF